The 16 T cell receptor beta chains below come from one sample, sequenced in a study of blood T cell repertoires in COVID-19 (TCRdb year 2020). Preparation of the library involved the immunoSEQ multiplex PCR assay. Drawn from immuneACCESS, this table holds only the in-frame rearrangements with V and J called that TCRdb kept. Clones are partly lost; checked studies trace under half to an unresolved V gene and leave the rest unexplained. Recorded for this sample are about 250,000 clones; around 82% of them occurred a single time. The ten largest clonotypes hold roughly 0.94% of the sample. The sample consisted of peripheral blood. These TCRs come from a human donor with COVID-19, enrolled during active disease. The donor label of this sample is uncertain.

V and J are TRBV28 and TRBJ1-1, with 7 positions matching TRBD1. Germline-derived CDR1 and CDR2 are MDHEN and SYDVKM. V lost 7 bases and J lost 0; bases outside the gene matches: 5. CDR3 size: 14 residues. For the CDR3, the DNA is TGTGCCAGCACCGCCGGGACAGTGAACACTGAAGCTTTCTTT. Amino acids: CASTAGTVNTEAFF.

The CDR3: CASTLREGPTEAFF. As DNA, the CDR3 is TGTGCCAGTACCTTAAGGGAGGGGCCCACTGAAGCTTTCTTT. V and J are TRBV19 and TRBJ1-1; possibly TRBD1 for D (5 bases). This CDR3 contains 14 residues. V lost 7 bases and J lost 4, with 16 bases in between. Germline values: CDR1 LNHDA, CDR2 SQIVND (reference sequence).

This clone was counted once. The J gene is TRBJ2-7, the V gene TRBV28, with D perhaps matching TRBD1 (7 bases). In germline, CDR1 is MDHEN, CDR2 SYDVKM. V dropped 6 bases and J dropped 3 bases, with 15 bases sitting between them. This CDR3 has 14 amino acids. The CDR3 DNA is TGTGCCAGCAGGAGAGAGCAGGGGGGCTACGAGCAGTACTTC. Amino acid sequence: CASRREQGGYEQYF.

CDR3 residues: CASTSGAVRQPQHF. The CDR3 bases are TGTGCCAGTACTAGCGGAGCGGTACGTCAGCCCCAGCATTTT. The V call is TRBV19, the J call TRBJ1-5, with D hard to call. CDR3 size: 14 residues. The germline V and J ends were trimmed by 7 bases and 6 bases, with 16 bases remaining between them. The germline V gene encodes CDR1 LNHDA and CDR2 SQIVND (reference sequence).

This clone has just one count. The chain has TRBV2 and TRBJ1-2; D perhaps matches TRBD1 (6 bases). In germline, CDR1 is SNHLY, CDR2 FYNNEI. The ends were cut back, 8 bases at V and 8 bases at J, with 15 bases in the middle. The CDR3 sequence is 12 residues long. The CDR3 loop is CASRAGVVGYTF. DNA for the CDR3: TGTGCCAGCCGTGCAGGGGTTGTAGGCTACACCTTC.

In this sample, this clone turned up a few times. The V gene is TRBV9, the J gene TRBJ2-1; TRBD2 matches at 10 bases. The CDR3 contains 15 residues. V trimming: 4 bases; J trimming: 10 bases; junction bases outside the gene matches: 11. Germline V CDR1 and CDR2: SGDLS, YYNGEE. Here the CDR3 reads CASSPMSGRAREQFF. The CDR3 nucleotides read TGTGCCAGCAGCCCCATGAGCGGGAGGGCCAGGGAGCAGTTCTTC.

The chain uses TRBV2 and TRBJ1-2; weak D call: TRBD1 (5 bases). The germline CDR1 and CDR2 sequences are SNHLY and FYNNEI. The V end was cut by 0 bases, the J end by 5 bases, with 10 bases between. This CDR3 has 14 amino acids. The chain's CDR3 is CASSEAQGGYGYTF. The CDR3, as DNA: TGTGCCAGCAGTGAAGCGCAGGGTGGATATGGCTACACCTTC.

J is TRBJ1-1 and V is TRBV6-5, with no clear D. The V and J ends lost 6 bases and 13 bases respectively, with 15 bases between them. Looked up from germline, CDR1 is MNHEY and CDR2 is SVGAGI. This CDR3 is built from 11 residues. The CDR3 reads CASSTRQVLFF. The CDR3 nucleotides read TGTGCCAGCAGCACCAGGCAGGTTCTTTTCTTT.

The CDR3 is CASTPSGRDAYEQYF. The CDR3 nucleotides read TGTGCCAGCACCCCGAGCGGGAGGGATGCCTACGAGCAGTACTTC. The V gene is TRBV6-2 or TRBV6-3, the J gene TRBJ2-7; 10 positions match TRBD2. The CDR3 totals 15 residues. Trimming at V came to 7 bases and at J to 2 bases, leaving 8 bases not matched to a gene. The germline CDR1 and CDR2 sequences are MNHEY and SVGEGT.

The sample holds many counts of this clone. The rearrangement uses TRBV5-6 and TRBJ1-6; 11 nucleotides line up with TRBD1. CDR1 SGHDT and CDR2 YYEEEE come from the germline V gene. CDR3 length equals 13 residues. After removal of 4 bases from V and 10 bases from J, the junction contained 1 base not matched to a gene. CDR3 coding DNA: TGTGCCAGCAGCGGACAGGGGGCCTCACCCCTCCACTTT. It yields the protein CASSGQGASPLHF.

CDR3 protein: CASSSTGARGTEAFF. CDR3 DNA: TGTGCCAGCAGCTCAACAGGGGCTCGGGGCACTGAAGCTTTCTTT. The chain combines TRBV11-2 with TRBJ1-1; TRBD1 matches 7 bases. This CDR3 region has 15 residues. V lost 4 bases, J lost 4 bases, and 9 bases stayed unmatched. Looked up from germline, CDR1 is SGHAT and CDR2 is FQNNGV.

The chain employs TRBV7-2 and TRBJ1-2, with D possibly matching TRBD1 (6 bases). CDR3 size: 18 residues. The V and J ends lost 5 bases and 5 bases respectively, with 27 bases between them. Germline V gives CDR1 SGHTA, CDR2 FQGNSA. The DNA for the CDR3 is TGTGCCAGCAGCCCGAGACAGGACGGATCGCCGAATCGGTATGGCTACACCTTC. Translating it yields CASSPRQDGSPNRYGYTF.

The rearrangement joins TRBV19 to TRBJ2-2; 14 positions match TRBD2. Germline V gene lookup returns CDR1 LNHDA and CDR2 SQIVND (reference sequence). CDR3 length equals 16 residues. V lost 3 bases to trimming and J lost 3 bases; unmatched junction nucleotides: 0. CDR3 sequence (DNA): TGTGCCAGTAGTATGGGACTAGCGGGAGACACCGGGGAGCTGTTTTTT. This encodes CASSMGLAGDTGELFF.

The rearrangement uses TRBV19 and TRBJ2-5, with 9 bases matching TRBD2. Germline values: CDR1 LNHDA, CDR2 SQIVND (reference sequence). This CDR3 has 15 amino acids. V shed 6 bases and J 1 base; nucleotides not matched to a gene: 6. The CDR3 loop is CASRMTSGSQETQYF. In DNA, the CDR3 is TGTGCCAGTAGGATGACTAGCGGCAGCCAAGAGACCCAGTACTTC.

Many counts were recorded for this clone. The gene calls are TRBV3-1 (or the pseudogene TRBV3-2) and TRBJ1-2; the D gene is possibly TRBD1 (5 bases). The V and J ends lost 0 bases and 4 bases respectively, with 9 bases between them. The CDR3 has 14 residues. Germline CDR1 reads LGHDT; CDR2 reads YNNKEL (reference sequence). In DNA form, the CDR3 reads TGTGCCAGCAGCCAAGATTTCACAGGCTATGGCTACACCTTC. Protein product: CASSQDFTGYGYTF.

The gene calls are TRBV18 and TRBJ1-2; 7 nucleotides match TRBD1. Per germline, CDR1 KGHSH and CDR2 LQKENI. V gave up 1 base and J gave up 6 bases; unmatched junction bases: 2. This CDR3 has 13 residues. The DNA for the CDR3 is TGTGCCAGCTCACCACAGGGGGCCGATGGCTACACCTTC. This translates into CASSPQGADGYTF.